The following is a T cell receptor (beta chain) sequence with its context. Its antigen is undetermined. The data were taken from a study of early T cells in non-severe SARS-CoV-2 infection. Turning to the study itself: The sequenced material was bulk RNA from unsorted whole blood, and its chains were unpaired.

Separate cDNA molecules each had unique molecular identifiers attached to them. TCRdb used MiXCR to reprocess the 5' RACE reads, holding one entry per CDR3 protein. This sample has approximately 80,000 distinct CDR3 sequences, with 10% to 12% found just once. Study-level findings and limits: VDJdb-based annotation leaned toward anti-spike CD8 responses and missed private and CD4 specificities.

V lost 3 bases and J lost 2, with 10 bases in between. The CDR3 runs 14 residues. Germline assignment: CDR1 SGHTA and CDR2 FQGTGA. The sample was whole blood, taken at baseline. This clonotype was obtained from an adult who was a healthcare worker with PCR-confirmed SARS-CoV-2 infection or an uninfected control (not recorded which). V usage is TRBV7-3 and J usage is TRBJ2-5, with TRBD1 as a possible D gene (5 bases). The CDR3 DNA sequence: TGTGCCAGCAGCTTGACAGTGCAACAAGAGACCCAGTACTTC. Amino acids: CASSLTVQQETQYF. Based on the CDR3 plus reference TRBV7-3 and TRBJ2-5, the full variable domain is GAGVSQTPSNKVTEKGKYVELRCDPISGHTALYWYRQSLGQGPEFLIYFQGTGAADDSGLPNDRFFAVRPEGSVSTLKIQRTERGDSAVYLCASSLTVQQETQYFGPGTRLLVL.